Here is one TCR beta chain with its context. There are 14 residues in the CDR3. The germline CDR1 and CDR2 sequences are SGHTA and FQGTGA. V was shortened by 6 bases and J by 0 bases, with 10 bases between the two germline ends. These data belong to a study of blood T cell repertoires in COVID-19. Produced via immunoSEQ multiplex PCR; TCRdb's table is partial and in-frame only. Counted here are 350,000 to 450,000 clones, 80% to 90% occurring once; the ten biggest clones make up around 2%. The V and J genes are TRBV7-3 and TRBJ2-3; D unresolved. The material sequenced was PBMCs or T cells enriched from blood (not recorded which). The origin of this receptor is a man aged 35 to 55 in a cohort exposed to, infected with or recovered from COVID-19 (not recorded which). Here the CDR3 reads CASSPGHSTDTQYF. CDR3 DNA: TGTGCCAGCAGTCCGGGTCACAGCACAGATACGCAGTATTTT. The whole variable domain, filled in from reference TRBV7-3 and TRBJ2-3, reads GAGVSQTPSNKVTEKGKYVELRCDPISGHTALYWYRQSLGQGPEFLIYFQGTGAADDSGLPNDRFFAVRPEGSVSTLKIQRTERGDSAVYLCASSPGHSTDTQYFGPGTRLTVL.